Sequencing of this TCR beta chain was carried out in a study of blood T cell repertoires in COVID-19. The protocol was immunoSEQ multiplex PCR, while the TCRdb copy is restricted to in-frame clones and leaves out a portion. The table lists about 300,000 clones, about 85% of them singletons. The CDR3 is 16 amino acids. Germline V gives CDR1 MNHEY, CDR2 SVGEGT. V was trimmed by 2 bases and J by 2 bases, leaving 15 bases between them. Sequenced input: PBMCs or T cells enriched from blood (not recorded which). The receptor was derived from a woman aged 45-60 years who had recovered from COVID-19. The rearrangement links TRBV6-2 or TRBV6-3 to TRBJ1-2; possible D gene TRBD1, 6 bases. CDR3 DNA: TGTGCCAGCAGTTACGGGGGCCCCAGGGCCAACTATGGCTACACCTTC. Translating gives CASSYGGPRANYGYTF.